Listed below are T cell receptor beta chains from one sample, sequenced in a study of cytomegalovirus exposure and HLA in healthy donors. Data came from immunoSEQ multiplex PCR; TCRdb stores just in-frame clones and leaves some out. The data contain more than 130,000 clones, 73% of them singletons. Source material: PBMCs. The receptors were gathered from a human donor in good health. Each CDR3 is given with its conserved first and last residue. D genes are given only for firm matches. Only part of the rows carry a size: once, few, many, or a class if the clone is expanded.

abundance: NA; v_gene: TRBV12-5; d_gene: TRBD2; j_gene: TRBJ2-1; CDR3nt: TGTGCTAGTGGTTTGGCACAGGGACTAGCGGGAGGTAGGGAGCAGTTCTTC; CDR3aa: CASGLAQGLAGGREQFF
abundance: NA; v_gene: TRBV10-2; d_gene: NA; j_gene: TRBJ2-7; CDR3nt: TGCGCCAGCAGCGCTACCCGGGAGCCGCTCGAGCAGTACTTC; CDR3aa: CASSATREPLEQYF
abundance: NA; v_gene: TRBV19; d_gene: TRBD1; j_gene: TRBJ1-5; CDR3nt: TGTGCCAGTAGTATTGGGACAGGGGGCACTCAGCCCCAGCATTTT; CDR3aa: CASSIGTGGTQPQHF
abundance: NA; v_gene: TRBV7-8; d_gene: TRBD2; j_gene: TRBJ2-1; CDR3nt: TGTGCCAGCAGCTTCGGGGGGGCATACAATGAGCAGTTCTTC; CDR3aa: CASSFGGAYNEQFF
abundance: NA; v_gene: TRBV19; d_gene: NA; j_gene: TRBJ2-1; CDR3nt: TGTGCCAGTAGTACCCCTTCGGTGAACTACAATGAGCAGTTCTTC; CDR3aa: CASSTPSVNYNEQFF
abundance: once; v_gene: TRBV18; d_gene: NA; j_gene: TRBJ1-1; CDR3nt: TGTGCCAGCTCACCACTGTCTACGAACACTGAAGCTTTCTTT; CDR3aa: CASSPLSTNTEAFF
abundance: once; v_gene: TRBV2; d_gene: TRBD1; j_gene: TRBJ2-7; CDR3nt: TGTGCCAGCCGGGACAGGGTCAACGAGCAGTACTTC; CDR3aa: CASRDRVNEQYF
abundance: NA; v_gene: TRBV5-1; d_gene: TRBD1; j_gene: TRBJ1-1; CDR3nt: TGCGCCAGCAGCTTGGCCCGGGACAGCGGAAGCCTTGGGAACACTGAAGCTTTCTTT; CDR3aa: CASSLARDSGSLGNTEAFF
abundance: few; v_gene: TRBV7-9; d_gene: NA; j_gene: TRBJ1-2; CDR3nt: TGTGCCAGCGCCGAGGGAGGGTTGGTCTATGGCTACACCTTC; CDR3aa: CASAEGGLVYGYTF
abundance: once; v_gene: TRBV4-1; d_gene: NA; j_gene: TRBJ2-2; CDR3nt: TGCGCCAGCAGCCAACGTCGGGCTTTTTTAGCGGAAAGGGGCACCGGGGAGCTGTTTTTT; CDR3aa: CASSQRRAFLAERGTGELFF
abundance: NA; v_gene: TRBV7-6; d_gene: TRBD1; j_gene: TRBJ2-7; CDR3nt: TGTGCCAGCAGCTCCACAGGGGCGCTCTACGAGCAGTACTTC; CDR3aa: CASSSTGALYEQYF
abundance: NA; v_gene: TRBV4-1; d_gene: TRBD1; j_gene: TRBJ1-6; CDR3nt: TGCGCCACGTGGGGGGGACAGGGGAATTCACCCCTCCACTTT; CDR3aa: CATWGGQGNSPLHF
abundance: NA; v_gene: TRBV19; d_gene: NA; j_gene: TRBJ1-2; CDR3nt: TGTGCCAGTAGTATAGCGAGGACAGCTCCCTATGGCTACACCTTC; CDR3aa: CASSIARTAPYGYTF
abundance: NA; v_gene: TRBV11-3; d_gene: NA; j_gene: TRBJ2-4; CDR3nt: TGTGCCAGCAGCCACTTCAGGGGTCGTCAGTACTTC; CDR3aa: CASSHFRGRQYF
abundance: NA; v_gene: TRBV10-3; d_gene: NA; j_gene: TRBJ2-5; CDR3nt: TGTGCCATCAGTGTGGCGCAGGCCGTCGAGACCCAGTACTTC; CDR3aa: CAISVAQAVETQYF
abundance: NA; v_gene: TRBV5-1; d_gene: NA; j_gene: TRBJ2-2; CDR3nt: TGCGCCAGCGGGCTCGGAGGGCAGAACACCGGGGAGCTGTTTTTT; CDR3aa: CASGLGGQNTGELFF
abundance: NA; v_gene: TRBV2; d_gene: NA; j_gene: TRBJ2-3; CDR3nt: TGTGCCAGCAGTGAACTTCTGGGCTTCACAGATACGCAGTATTTT; CDR3aa: CASSELLGFTDTQYF
abundance: NA; v_gene: TRBV10-1; d_gene: NA; j_gene: TRBJ1-1; CDR3nt: TGCGCCAGCAGACAGGGCTTGGACACTGAAGCTTTCTTT; CDR3aa: CASRQGLDTEAFF
abundance: NA; v_gene: TRBV25-1; d_gene: NA; j_gene: TRBJ2-7; CDR3nt: TGTGCCAGCCGGGCAGGGTCCTACGAGCAGTACTTC; CDR3aa: CASRAGSYEQYF
abundance: NA; v_gene: TRBV19; d_gene: NA; j_gene: TRBJ2-1; CDR3nt: TGTGCCACCCGACTTGGGGGCGGGTCCAATGAGCAGTTCTTC; CDR3aa: CATRLGGGSNEQFF
abundance: few; v_gene: TRBV4-1; d_gene: TRBD1; j_gene: TRBJ2-7; CDR3nt: TGCGCCAGCAGCCAAGAGGCTTCCGGGACAGGGATCTACGAGCAGTACTTC; CDR3aa: CASSQEASGTGIYEQYF
abundance: few; v_gene: TRBV6-5; d_gene: TRBD2; j_gene: TRBJ2-7; CDR3nt: TGTGCCAGCAGCGTCACTAGCGGGAAGGACGAGCAGTACTTC; CDR3aa: CASSVTSGKDEQYF
abundance: few; v_gene: TRBV6-1; d_gene: TRBD1; j_gene: TRBJ1-2; CDR3nt: TGTGCCAGCAGGGACAGGGACAGGAACTATGGCTACACCTTC; CDR3aa: CASRDRDRNYGYTF
abundance: NA; v_gene: TRBV5-1; d_gene: NA; j_gene: TRBJ2-3; CDR3nt: TGCGCCAGCAACGAACCCTCCGGGGGGCTAGATACGCAGTATTTT; CDR3aa: CASNEPSGGLDTQYF
abundance: NA; v_gene: TRBV6-1; d_gene: TRBD1; j_gene: TRBJ2-3; CDR3nt: TGTGCCAGCAGTGACAGGGGGACAGATACGCAGTATTTT; CDR3aa: CASSDRGTDTQYF
abundance: few; v_gene: TRBV2; d_gene: NA; j_gene: TRBJ2-1; CDR3nt: TGTGCCAGCAGTGAATACGACTCCGAGCAGTTCTTC; CDR3aa: CASSEYDSEQFF
abundance: few; v_gene: TRBV7-7; d_gene: NA; j_gene: TRBJ2-2; CDR3nt: TGTGCTAGCAGCCCGAGGGTAGGAAACACCGGGGAGCTGTTTTTT; CDR3aa: CASSPRVGNTGELFF